Below, 27 T cell receptor beta chains from the same sample are listed, as sequenced in a study of T cells expressing NK-cell markers. TCRdb re-called the 5' RACE reads; every CDR3 protein appears as one record, without DNA. The sample holds about 550,000 distinct CDR3 sequences. Sequencing was performed on blood T cells: a sorted CD56 or NKG2C T cell subset, CD4+ or CD8+ T cells, or bulk PBMC T cells (not recorded which). The receptors come from a man aged 18 to 30 in good health.

J is TRBJ2-7 and V is TRBV12-3 or TRBV12-4; the D gene TCRdb calls, TRBD1, cannot be checked with no DNA. The CDR3 spans 13 residues. The CDR3 sequence is CASSGAGSGEQYF.

The rearrangement joins TRBV3-1 to TRBJ2-7. The CDR3 is 14 amino acids. The germline V gene encodes CDR1 LGHDT and CDR2 YNNKEL (reference sequence). The CDR3 sequence is CASSQESGSYEQYF.

This chain uses TRBV7-9 with TRBJ1-4. The CDR3 consists of 14 residues. CDR1 and CDR2 from the germline V gene are SEHNR and FQNEAQ (reference sequence). The chain's CDR3 is CASSLTQSNEKLFF.

The chain joins TRBV9 to TRBJ2-3; absent DNA, TCRdb's TRBD2 call cannot be checked. The germline gives CDR1 SGDLS, CDR2 YYNGEE. The CDR3 contains 17 residues. The CDR3 loop is CASSVGLASGRADTQYF.

The chain links TRBV5-5 to TRBJ2-3; the TCRdb D gene call, TRBD1, has no DNA to confirm it. The CDR3 loop spans 17 amino acids. CDR1 is SGHKS and CDR2 is YYEKEE in the germline V gene (reference sequence). The CDR3 loop is CASSSEPQGAYTDTQYF.

The genes are TRBV5-1 and TRBJ2-3; TCRdb selects TRBD1, and the lack of DNA leaves this call unchecked. This CDR3 is 16 amino acids long. Germline V gene data show CDR1 as SGHRS and CDR2 as YFSETQ. CDR3 protein: CASSLEGGQGADTQYF.

This chain joins TRBV29-1 and TRBJ2-5. Germline-derived CDR1 and CDR2 are SQVTM and ANQGSEA. The CDR3 length is 13 residues. The chain's CDR3 is CSVEEDSMGTQYF.

The chain employs TRBV5-1 and TRBJ1-6; as DNA is missing, the TRBD1 call by TCRdb cannot be tested. This CDR3 region has 14 residues. Germline values: CDR1 SGHRS, CDR2 YFSETQ. The CDR3 is CASSSGQGFSPLHF.

The genes are TRBV7-6 and TRBJ2-1; TCRdb's D call, TRBD2, is unchecked because there is no DNA. This CDR3 is built from 16 residues. Germline V gene sequence: CDR1 SGHVS, CDR2 FNYEAQ. The CDR3 here is CASSFREYDPYNEQFF. Supplemented by reference TRBV7-6 and TRBJ2-1, the full variable domain reads GAGVSQSPRYKVTKRGQDVALRCDPISGHVSLYWYRQALGQGPEFLTYFNYEAQQDKSGLPNDRFSAERPEGSISTLTIQRTEQRDSAMYRCASSFREYDPYNEQFFGPGTRLTVL.

The gene calls are TRBV10-3 and TRBJ2-7. There are 11 residues in the CDR3. Per germline, CDR1 ENHRY and CDR2 SYGVKD. The CDR3 reads CAIGGAYEQYF.

V gene TRBV12-3 or TRBV12-4 combines with J gene TRBJ2-1; with no DNA, the TCRdb D assignment of TRBD2 cannot be verified. CDR3 length: 14 residues. The CDR3 sequence is CASSGTTMYNEQFF.

This chain's CDR3 is CASRERTATREEKLFF. The chain employs TRBV12-3 or TRBV12-4 and TRBJ1-4. CDR3 length equals 16 residues.

This sequence joins TRBV12-3 or TRBV12-4 and TRBJ1-1; TCRdb reports TRBD1, a call that lacks DNA to check it against. There are 13 residues in the CDR3. CDR3 amino acids: CASSLWGGLEAFF.

The chain employs TRBV3-1 and TRBJ1-2; TCRdb's D gene call, TRBD1, goes unchecked for lack of DNA. Germline CDR1 is LGHDT and CDR2 is YNNKEL (reference sequence). The CDR3 extends over 14 amino acids. CDR3 residues: CASSQDWGGRGYTF. Full variable domain (remainder filled in from reference TRBV3-1 and TRBJ1-2): DTAVSQTPKYLVTQMGNDKSIKCEQNLGHDTMYWYKQDSKKFLKIMFSYNNKELIINETVPNRFSPKSPDKAHLNLHINSLELGDSAVYFCASSQDWGGRGYTFGSGTRLTVV.

V gene TRBV6-1 combines with J gene TRBJ2-1; checking the TCRdb D call of TRBD2 is not possible without DNA. CDR3 length: 15 amino acids. The germline CDR1 and CDR2 sequences are MNHNS and SASEGT. CDR3 protein: CASRRREGLYNEQFF.

The chain combines TRBV11-1 with TRBJ1-3. The CDR3 runs to 18 residues. Germline CDR1 SGHAT, CDR2 FQDESV (reference sequence). The CDR3 loop reads CASSLAGRGYVSGNTIYF. Based on the CDR3 plus reference TRBV11-1 and TRBJ1-3, the full variable domain is EAEVAQSPRYKITEKSQAVAFWCDPISGHATLYWYRQILGQGPELLVQFQDESVVDDSQLPKDRFSAERLKGVDSTLKIQPAELGDSAMYLCASSLAGRGYVSGNTIYFGEGSWLTVV.

V and J are TRBV7-2 and TRBJ2-5; lacking DNA, the TRBD1 call made by TCRdb goes unchecked. The CDR3 extends over 15 amino acids. The germline CDR1 and CDR2 sequences are SGHTA and FQGNSA. The CDR3 sequence: CASSSIGQGQETQYF.

The J gene is TRBJ2-2, the V gene TRBV27; as DNA is missing, the TRBD1 call by TCRdb cannot be tested. The CDR3 is made up of 14 amino acids. Germline V gene lookup returns CDR1 MNHEY and CDR2 SMNVEV (reference sequence). The CDR3 is CASTGQGNTGELFF.

This chain uses TRBV20-1 with TRBJ2-1; TCRdb picks TRBD1, but there is no DNA to check that call. The germline gives CDR1 DFQATT, CDR2 SNEGSKA (reference sequence). The CDR3 is 17 amino acids. The CDR3 sequence is CSAWGPLEGGLYNEQFF.

V gene TRBV9 combines with J gene TRBJ2-1. This CDR3 contains 18 residues. Germline V lookup: CDR1 SGDLS, CDR2 YYNGEE. The CDR3 region is CASSSRSVGLSSYNEQFF.

The chain recombines TRBV10-3 with TRBJ1-2; TCRdb's D call, TRBD1, is unchecked because there is no DNA. Per germline, CDR1 ENHRY and CDR2 SYGVKD. This CDR3 comprises 15 residues. The CDR3 protein is CATDSSRGQNYGYTF.

V usage is TRBV7-9 and J usage is TRBJ1-6; TCRdb's D call, TRBD1, is unchecked because there is no DNA. Per the germline V gene, CDR1 is SEHNR and CDR2 is FQNEAQ (reference sequence). The CDR3 totals 17 residues. CDR3 protein: CASSPPPGSSYNSPLHF. Complete variable domain (other parts from reference TRBV7-9 and TRBJ1-6): DTGVSQNPRHKITKRGQNVTFRCDPISEHNRLYWYRQTLGQGPEFLTYFQNEAQLEKSRLLSDRFSAERPKGSFSTLEIQRTEQGDSAMYLCASSPPPGSSYNSPLHFGNGTRLTVT.

The chain uses TRBV6-2 or TRBV6-3 and TRBJ1-5. Germline CDR1 is MNHEY and CDR2 is SVGEGT. This CDR3 is 13 amino acids long. This chain's CDR3 is CASSMAGRQPQHF.

This chain joins TRBV6-2 or TRBV6-3 and TRBJ2-3; TCRdb returns TRBD2, unconfirmable since there is no DNA. The CDR3 is 16 amino acids. Germline V lookup: CDR1 MNHEY, CDR2 SVGEGT. This chain's CDR3 is CASSPSSGRDTDTQYF.

The chain carries TRBV4-1 and TRBJ2-3; TCRdb designates TRBD1, a call that cannot be tested without DNA. The CDR3 loop spans 15 amino acids. In germline, CDR1 is MGHRA, CDR2 YSYEKL. CDR3 loop: CASSHPGQAADTQYF.

The chain joins TRBV12-3 or TRBV12-4 to TRBJ2-1. This CDR3 contains 15 residues. The CDR3 sequence: CASSPNLMDYNEQFF.

The chain links TRBV6-5 to TRBJ2-7. The CDR3 has 15 residues. Germline values: CDR1 MNHEY, CDR2 SVGAGI. This chain's CDR3 is CASSYSRGSVYEQYF.